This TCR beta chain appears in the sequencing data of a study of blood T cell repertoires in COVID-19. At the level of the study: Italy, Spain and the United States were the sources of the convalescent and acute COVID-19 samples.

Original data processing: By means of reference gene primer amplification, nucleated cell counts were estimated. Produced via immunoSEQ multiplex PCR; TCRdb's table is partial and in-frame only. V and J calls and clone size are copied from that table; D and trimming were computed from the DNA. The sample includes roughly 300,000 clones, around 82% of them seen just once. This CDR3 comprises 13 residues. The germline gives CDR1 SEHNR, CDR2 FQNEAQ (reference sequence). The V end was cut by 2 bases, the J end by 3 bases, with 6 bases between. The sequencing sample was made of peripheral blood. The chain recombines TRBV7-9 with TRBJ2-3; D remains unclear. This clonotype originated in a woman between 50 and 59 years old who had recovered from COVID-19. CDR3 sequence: CASSLLVTDTQYF. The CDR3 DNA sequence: TGTGCCAGCAGCTTATTAGTAACAGATACGCAGTATTTT.